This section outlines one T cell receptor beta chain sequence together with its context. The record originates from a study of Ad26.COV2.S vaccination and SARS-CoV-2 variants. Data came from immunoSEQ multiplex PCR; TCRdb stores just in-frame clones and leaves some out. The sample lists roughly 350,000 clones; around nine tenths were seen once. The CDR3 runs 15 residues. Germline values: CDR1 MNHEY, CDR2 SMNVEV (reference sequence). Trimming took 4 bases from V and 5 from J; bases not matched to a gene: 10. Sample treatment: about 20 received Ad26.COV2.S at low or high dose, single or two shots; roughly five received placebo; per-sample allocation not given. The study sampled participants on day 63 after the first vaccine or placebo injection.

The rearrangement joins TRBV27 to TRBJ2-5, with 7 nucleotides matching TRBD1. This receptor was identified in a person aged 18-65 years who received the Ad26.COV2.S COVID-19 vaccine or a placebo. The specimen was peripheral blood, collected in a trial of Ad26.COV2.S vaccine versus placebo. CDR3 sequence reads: CASSSKGAGWETQYF. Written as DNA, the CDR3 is TGTGCCAGCAGTTCGAAGGGGGCTGGTTGGGAGACCCAGTACTTC.